This T cell receptor beta chain comes out of a study of T cell responses to AZD1222 COVID-19 vaccine. Study information: Researchers grouped second doses given at about 4 or about 12 weeks into one pool.

Sequenced by immunoSEQ multiplex PCR; TCRdb stores in-frame clones only, minus some. The sample lists 120,000 or so clones; roughly 90% were seen once. This CDR3 has 13 residues. V shed 8 bases, J shed 4 bases, and the junction held 5 bases outside the gene matches. Germline CDR1 MNHEY, CDR2 SVGAGI. General study points: Vaccine-related CD4 TCRs covered spike, predominating at 160-218 and 743-854. A mostly white British donor set with more females was recruited, and clonal diversity was possibly underestimated. Every sample of the repertoires postdated the peak T cell response.

This clone was seen a few times. Its matching antigen is unknown. The chain joins TRBV6-5 to TRBJ1-5, with TRBD1 matching 7 bases. This specimen was peripheral blood, taken on day 0 of AZD1222 vaccination. This sequence was found in an adult in good health. CDR3: CASSGQQNQPQHF. CDR3 DNA sequence: TGTGCCAGCTCGGGACAGCAAAATCAGCCCCAGCATTTT.